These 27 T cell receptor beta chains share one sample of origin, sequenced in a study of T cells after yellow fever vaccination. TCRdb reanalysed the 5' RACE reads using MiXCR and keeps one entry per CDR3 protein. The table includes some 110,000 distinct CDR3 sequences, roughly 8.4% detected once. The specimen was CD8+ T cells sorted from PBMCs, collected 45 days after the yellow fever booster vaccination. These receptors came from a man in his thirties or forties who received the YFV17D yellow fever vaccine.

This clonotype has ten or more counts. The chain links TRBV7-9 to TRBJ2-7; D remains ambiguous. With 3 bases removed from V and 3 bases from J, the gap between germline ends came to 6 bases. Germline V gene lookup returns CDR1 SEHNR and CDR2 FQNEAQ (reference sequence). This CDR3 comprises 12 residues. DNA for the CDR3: TGTGCCAGCAGCTTTCAGGACTACGAGCAGTACTTC. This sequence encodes CASSFQDYEQYF.

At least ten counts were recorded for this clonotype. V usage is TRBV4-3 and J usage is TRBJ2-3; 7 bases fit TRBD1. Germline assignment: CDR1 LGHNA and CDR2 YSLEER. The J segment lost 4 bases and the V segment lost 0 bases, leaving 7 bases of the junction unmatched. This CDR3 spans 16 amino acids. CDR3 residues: CASSQDRGTEPDTQYF. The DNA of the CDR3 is TGCGCCAGCAGCCAAGATAGAGGGACAGAACCAGATACGCAGTATTTT.

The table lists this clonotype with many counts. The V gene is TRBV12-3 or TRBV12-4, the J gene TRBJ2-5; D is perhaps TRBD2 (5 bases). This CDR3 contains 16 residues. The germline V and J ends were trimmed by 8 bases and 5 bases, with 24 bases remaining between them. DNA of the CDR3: TGTGCCAGCTCCACGGTCGAGGAACTGGCGGGCGAGACCCAGTACTTC. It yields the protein CASSTVEELAGETQYF.

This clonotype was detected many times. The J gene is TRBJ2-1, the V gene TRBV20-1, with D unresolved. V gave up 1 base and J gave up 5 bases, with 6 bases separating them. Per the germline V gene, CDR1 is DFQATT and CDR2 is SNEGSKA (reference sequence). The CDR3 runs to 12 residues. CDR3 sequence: CSARAVNNEQFF. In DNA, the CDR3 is TGCAGTGCTAGAGCTGTGAACAATGAGCAGTTCTTC.

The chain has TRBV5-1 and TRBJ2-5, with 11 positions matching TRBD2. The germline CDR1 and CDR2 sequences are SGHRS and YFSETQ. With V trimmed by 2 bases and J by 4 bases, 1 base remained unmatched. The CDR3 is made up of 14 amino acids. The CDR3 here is CASSFLAGGETQYF. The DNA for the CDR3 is TGCGCCAGCAGCTTCCTAGCGGGAGGAGAGACCCAGTACTTC. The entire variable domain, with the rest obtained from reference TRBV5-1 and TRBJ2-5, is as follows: KAGVTQTPRYLIKTRGQQVTLSCSPISGHRSVSWYQQTPGQGLQFLFEYFSETQRNKGNFPGRFSGRQFSNSRSEMNVSTLELGDSALYLCASSFLAGGETQYFGPGTRLLVL.

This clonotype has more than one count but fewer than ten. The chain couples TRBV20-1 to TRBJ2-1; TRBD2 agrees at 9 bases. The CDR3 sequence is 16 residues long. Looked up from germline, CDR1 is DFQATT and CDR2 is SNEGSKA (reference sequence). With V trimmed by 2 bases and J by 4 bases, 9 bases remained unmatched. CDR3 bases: TGCAGTGCTAGACATTTGACTAGCGGAGAATACAATGAGCAGTTCTTC. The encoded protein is CSARHLTSGEYNEQFF.

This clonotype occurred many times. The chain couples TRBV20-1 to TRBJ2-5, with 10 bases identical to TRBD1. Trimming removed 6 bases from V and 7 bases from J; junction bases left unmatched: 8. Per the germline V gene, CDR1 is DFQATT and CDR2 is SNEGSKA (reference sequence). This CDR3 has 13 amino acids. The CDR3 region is CSAAGQGDGTQYF. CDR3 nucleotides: TGCAGTGCCGCAGGACAGGGGGACGGGACCCAGTACTTC.

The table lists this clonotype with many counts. As DNA, the CDR3 is TGCAGTGCTAGAAACATCCTTGGGACTAGCTATTCAGATACGCAGTATTTT. As protein: CSARNILGTSYSDTQYF. The rearrangement links TRBV20-1 to TRBJ2-3, with TRBD2 matching 9 bases. From germline, CDR1 is DFQATT and CDR2 SNEGSKA (reference sequence). Trimming at V came to 2 bases and at J to 4 bases, leaving 13 bases not matched to a gene. The CDR3 is 17 amino acids.

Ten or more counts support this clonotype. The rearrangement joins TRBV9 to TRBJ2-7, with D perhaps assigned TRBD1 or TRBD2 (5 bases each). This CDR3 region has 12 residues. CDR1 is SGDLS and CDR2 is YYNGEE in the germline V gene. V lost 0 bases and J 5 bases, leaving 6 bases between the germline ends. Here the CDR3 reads CASSVGGDEQYF. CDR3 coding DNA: TGTGCCAGCAGCGTAGGAGGGGACGAGCAGTACTTC.

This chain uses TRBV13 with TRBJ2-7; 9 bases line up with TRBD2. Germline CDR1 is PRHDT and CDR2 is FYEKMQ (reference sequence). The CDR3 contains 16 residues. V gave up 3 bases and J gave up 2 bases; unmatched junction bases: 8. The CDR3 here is CASSFFQGLAAYEQYF. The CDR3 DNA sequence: TGTGCCAGCAGCTTTTTTCAGGGACTAGCAGCCTACGAGCAGTACTTC. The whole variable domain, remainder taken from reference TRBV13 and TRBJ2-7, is AAGVIQSPRHLIKEKRETATLKCYPIPRHDTVYWYQQGPGQDPQFLISFYEKMQSDKGSIPDRFSAQQFSDYHSELNMSSLELGDSALYFCASSFFQGLAAYEQYFGPGTRLTVT.

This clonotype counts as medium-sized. This chain's CDR3 is CSAAAGGIEQFF. In DNA form, the CDR3 reads TGCAGTGCTGCAGCGGGAGGGATTGAGCAGTTCTTC. The chain employs TRBV20-1 and TRBJ2-1; 10 nucleotides agree with TRBD2. In germline, CDR1 is DFQATT, CDR2 SNEGSKA (reference sequence). The CDR3 spans 12 residues. V lost 5 bases, J lost 9 bases, and 4 bases stayed unmatched.

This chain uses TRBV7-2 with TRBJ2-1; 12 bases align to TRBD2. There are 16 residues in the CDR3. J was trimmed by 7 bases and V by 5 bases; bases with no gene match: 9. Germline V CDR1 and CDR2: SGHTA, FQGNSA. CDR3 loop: CASSPELAGGINEQFF. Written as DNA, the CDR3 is TGTGCCAGCAGCCCAGAACTAGCGGGAGGTATTAATGAGCAGTTCTTC.

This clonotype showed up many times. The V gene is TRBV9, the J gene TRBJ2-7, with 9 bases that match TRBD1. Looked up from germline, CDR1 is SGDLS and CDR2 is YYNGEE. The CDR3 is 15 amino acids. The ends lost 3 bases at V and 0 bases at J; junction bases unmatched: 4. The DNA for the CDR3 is TGTGCCAGCAGCGAGGGGACAGGGTTCTCCTACGAGCAGTACTTC. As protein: CASSEGTGFSYEQYF.

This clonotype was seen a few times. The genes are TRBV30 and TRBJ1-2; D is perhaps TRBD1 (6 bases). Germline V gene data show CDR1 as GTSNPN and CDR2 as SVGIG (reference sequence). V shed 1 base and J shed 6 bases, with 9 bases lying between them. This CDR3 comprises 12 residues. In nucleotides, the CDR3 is TGTGCCTGGAGTGCAGGGGCCGATGGCTACACCTTC. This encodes CAWSAGADGYTF.

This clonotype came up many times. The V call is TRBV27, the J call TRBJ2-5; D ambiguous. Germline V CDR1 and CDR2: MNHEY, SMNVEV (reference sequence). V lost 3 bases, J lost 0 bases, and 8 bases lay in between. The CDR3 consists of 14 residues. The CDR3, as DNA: TGTGCCAGCAGTTTCAGGAGATACCAAGAGACCCAGTACTTC. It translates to CASSFRRYQETQYF.

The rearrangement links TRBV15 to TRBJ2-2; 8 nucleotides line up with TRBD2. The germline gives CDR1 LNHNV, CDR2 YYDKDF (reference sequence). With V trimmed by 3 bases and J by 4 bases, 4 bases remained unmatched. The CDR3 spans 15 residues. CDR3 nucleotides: TGTGCCACCAGCAGGATAGCGGGAAGCACCGGGGAGCTGTTTTTT. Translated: CATSRIAGSTGELFF. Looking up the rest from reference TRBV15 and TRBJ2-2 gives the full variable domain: DAMVIQNPRYQVTQFGKPVTLSCSQTLNHNVMYWYQQKSSQAPKLLFHYYDKDFNNEADTPDNFQSRRPNTSFCFLDIRSPGLGDTAMYLCATSRIAGSTGELFFGEGSRLTVL.

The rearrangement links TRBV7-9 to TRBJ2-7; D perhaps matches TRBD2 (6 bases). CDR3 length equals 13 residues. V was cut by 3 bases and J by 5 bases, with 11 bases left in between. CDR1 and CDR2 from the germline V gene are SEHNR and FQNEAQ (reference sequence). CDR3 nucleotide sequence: TGTGCCAGCAGCTTTGCGGGGACGGACGAGCAGTACTTC. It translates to CASSFAGTDEQYF.

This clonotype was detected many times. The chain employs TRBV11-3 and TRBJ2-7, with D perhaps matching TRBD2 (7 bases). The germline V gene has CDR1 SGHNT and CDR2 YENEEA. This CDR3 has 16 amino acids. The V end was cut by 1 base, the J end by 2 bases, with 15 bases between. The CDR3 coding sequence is TGTGCCAGCAGCTTAGGAACGGGGGGCCTCGCCTACGAGCAGTACTTC. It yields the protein CASSLGTGGLAYEQYF.

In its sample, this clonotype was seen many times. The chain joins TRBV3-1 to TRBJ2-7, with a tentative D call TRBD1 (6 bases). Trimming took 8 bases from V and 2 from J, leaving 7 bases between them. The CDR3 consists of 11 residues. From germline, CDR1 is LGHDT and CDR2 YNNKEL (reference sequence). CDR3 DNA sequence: TGTGCCAGCGGACAGACCTACGAGCAGTACTTC. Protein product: CASGQTYEQYF.

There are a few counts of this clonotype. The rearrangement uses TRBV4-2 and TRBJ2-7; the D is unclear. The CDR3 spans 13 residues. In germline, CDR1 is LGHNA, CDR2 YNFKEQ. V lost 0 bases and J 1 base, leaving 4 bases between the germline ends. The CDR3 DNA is TGTGCCAGCAGCCAAGAGGATTCCTACGAGCAGTACTTC. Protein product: CASSQEDSYEQYF.

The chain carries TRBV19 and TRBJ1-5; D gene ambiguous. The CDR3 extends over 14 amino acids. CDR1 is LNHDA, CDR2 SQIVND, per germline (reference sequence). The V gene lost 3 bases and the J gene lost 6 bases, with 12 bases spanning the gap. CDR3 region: CASSIDYMGQPQHF. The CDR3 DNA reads TGTGCCAGTAGTATTGACTATATGGGTCAGCCCCAGCATTTT.

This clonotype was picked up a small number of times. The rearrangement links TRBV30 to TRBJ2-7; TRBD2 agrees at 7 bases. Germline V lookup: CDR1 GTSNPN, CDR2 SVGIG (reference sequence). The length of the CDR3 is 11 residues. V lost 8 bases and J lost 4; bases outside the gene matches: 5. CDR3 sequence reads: CARKAGYEQYF. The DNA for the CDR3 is TGTGCCAGAAAAGCGGGGTACGAGCAGTACTTC.

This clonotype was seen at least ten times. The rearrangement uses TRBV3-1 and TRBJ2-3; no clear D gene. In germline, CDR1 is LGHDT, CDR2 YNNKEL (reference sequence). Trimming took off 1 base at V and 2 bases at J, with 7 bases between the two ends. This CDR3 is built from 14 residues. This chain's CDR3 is CASSQVISTDTQYF. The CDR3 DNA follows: TGTGCCAGCAGCCAAGTAATCTCCACAGATACGCAGTATTTT.

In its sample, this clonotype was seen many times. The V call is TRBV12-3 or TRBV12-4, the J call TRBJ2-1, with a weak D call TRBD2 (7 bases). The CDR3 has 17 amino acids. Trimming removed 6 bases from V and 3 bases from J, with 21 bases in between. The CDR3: CASSPSGGGGIYNEQFF. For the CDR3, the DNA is TGTGCCAGCAGCCCCTCGGGGGGCGGGGGCATCTACAATGAGCAGTTCTTC.

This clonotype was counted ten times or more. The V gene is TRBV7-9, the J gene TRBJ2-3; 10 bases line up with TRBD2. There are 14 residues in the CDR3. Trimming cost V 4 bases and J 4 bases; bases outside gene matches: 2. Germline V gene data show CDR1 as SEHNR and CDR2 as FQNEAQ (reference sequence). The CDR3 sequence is CASSSTSGADTQYF. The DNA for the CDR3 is TGTGCCAGCAGCTCTACTAGCGGGGCAGATACGCAGTATTTT.

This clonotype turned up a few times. The CDR3 bases are TGCGCCAGCAGTGAATTGGGCAACGGGGACAATGAGCAGTTCTTC. Protein product: CASSELGNGDNEQFF. The chain couples TRBV10-1 to TRBJ2-1; possible D gene TRBD2, 5 bases. CDR1 and CDR2 (germline): WNHNN, SYGVQD (reference sequence). The ends were cut back, 3 bases at V and 5 bases at J, with 14 bases in the middle. This CDR3 is built from 15 residues.

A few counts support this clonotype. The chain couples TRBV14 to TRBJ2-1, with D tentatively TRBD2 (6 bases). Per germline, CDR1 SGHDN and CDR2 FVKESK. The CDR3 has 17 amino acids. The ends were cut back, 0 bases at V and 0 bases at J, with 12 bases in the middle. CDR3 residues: CASSQETSSPSYNEQFF. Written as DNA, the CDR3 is TGTGCCAGCAGCCAAGAGACTAGTTCGCCCTCCTACAATGAGCAGTTCTTC. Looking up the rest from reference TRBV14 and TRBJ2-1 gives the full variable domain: EAGVTQFPSHSVIEKGQTVTLRCDPISGHDNLYWYRRVMGKEIKFLLHFVKESKQDESGMPNNRFLAERTGGTYSTLKVQPAELEDSGVYFCASSQETSSPSYNEQFFGPGTRLTVL.